This T cell receptor beta chain is drawn from a study of T cells in Graves' hyperthyroidism and ophthalmopathy. Broader study findings: Blood also contained most expanded thyroid clonotypes above 0.001.

Germline CDR1 reads GTSNPN; CDR2 reads SVGIG (reference sequence). V dropped 4 bases and J dropped 4 bases, with 13 bases sitting between them. The CDR3 sequence is 14 residues long. Amplified TCR beta CDR3 regions derived from RNA transcripts. The TCR CDR3 was amplified in a first-round RT-PCR using the HTBI primer set. Each CDR3 protein is one row after TCRdb ran MiXCR on the multiplex PCR reads. Among about 460,000 distinct CDR3 sequences listed, 22% were seen once. Concerning this clonotype itself: Its antigen is still unknown.

It was roughly 10 ml of fresh peripheral blood that supplied the PBMCs. This sequence was found in a woman in her 70s with Graves' ophthalmopathy. The rearrangement links TRBV30 to TRBJ2-2; D gene uncertain. The sequenced sample consisted of blood. CDR3 sequence reads: CAWNGERVTGELFF. The CDR3 DNA follows: TGTGCCTGGAACGGAGAAAGGGTCACCGGGGAGCTGTTTTTT.